Given below is one TCR beta chain in context. The sample belongs to a study of T cell responses to AZD1222 COVID-19 vaccine. TCRdb's table, derived via immunoSEQ multiplex PCR, lists solely in-frame clones and lacks some. Here the sample spans some 280,000 clones, about 94% being singletons. Germline CDR1 is SGHRS and CDR2 is YFSETQ. V lost 3 bases, J lost 0 bases, and 16 bases lay in between. The CDR3 consists of 17 residues. The chain employs TRBV5-1 and TRBJ2-1; weak D call: TRBD2 (6 bases). The input for sequencing was peripheral blood, taken 28 days after the second AZD1222 dose. The receptor's source is an adult who received the AZD1222 COVID-19 vaccine. Here the CDR3 DNA reads TGCGCCAGCAGCTATAGTAGCGGAGGAAGCTCCTACAATGAGCAGTTCTTC. Translation gives CASSYSSGGSSYNEQFF.